This T cell receptor beta chain was sequenced for a study of Ad26.COV2.S vaccination and SARS-CoV-2 variants. About the research overall: Trial arm assignment for the donor was COV1001 Ad26.COV2.S.

Treatment noted: around 19 received Ad26.COV2.S at low or high dose, single or two shots; roughly five received placebo; per-sample allocation not given. Samples came from day 63 after the first vaccine or placebo injection. Generated by immunoSEQ multiplex PCR, the TCRdb table keeps only in-frame clones and is missing some. The sample yields about half a million clones, roughly nine tenths seen once. Study results and caveats: The breadth of spike-specific CD8+ and CD4+ T cell responses after vaccination was reportedly substantial. Researchers cautioned that TCR breadth and depth analyses may have underestimated total T cell responses. Higher spike-specific TCR breadth was found in vaccine recipients than in placebo recipients.

The CDR3 covers 15 residues. V lost 5 bases and J lost 4, with 15 bases in between. Looked up from germline, CDR1 is LNHDA and CDR2 is SQIVND (reference sequence). On this clone itself: Antigen specificity is unknown.

The starting material was peripheral blood, obtained in a trial of Ad26.COV2.S vaccine versus placebo. The TCR was taken from a person aged 18-60 years who received the Ad26.COV2.S COVID-19 vaccine or a placebo. The chain joins TRBV19 to TRBJ1-5; D perhaps matches TRBD1 (6 bases). CDR3 DNA: TGTGCCAGTAGTGCGGGACACCGGCCTAATCAGCCCCAGCATTTT. This sequence encodes CASSAGHRPNQPQHF.